A single count supports the clone carrying this T cell receptor (beta chain). Recruits, aged roughly 18 to 89 years, lived in under 25 US areas. Recovery meant two consecutive negative NP/OP PCR tests, professional clearance, or resolved symptoms. This specimen belongs to a study of blood T cell repertoires in COVID-19. Study background: COVID-19 samples, acute and convalescent, were from the United States, Italy and Spain. T cells, B-cell-depleted T cells, or PBMCs supplied cDNA or gDNA.

Per germline, CDR1 LGHDT and CDR2 YNNKEL (reference sequence). This CDR3 spans 14 amino acids. V lost 0 bases and J lost 8, with 13 bases in between. The data were produced by immunoSEQ multiplex PCR, yet TCRdb's version contains in-frame clones alone and is incomplete. Of some 200,000 clones listed, 60% to 80% are singletons. The gene calls are TRBV3-1 (or the pseudogene TRBV3-2) and TRBJ1-2; D unresolved. The source is a woman between 50 and 59 years old who had recovered from COVID-19. Source material: PBMCs or T cells enriched from blood (not recorded which). CDR3: CASSQDGGLRGYTF. The CDR3 DNA is TGTGCCAGCAGCCAAGATGGCGGGCTCCGGGGCTACACCTTC.